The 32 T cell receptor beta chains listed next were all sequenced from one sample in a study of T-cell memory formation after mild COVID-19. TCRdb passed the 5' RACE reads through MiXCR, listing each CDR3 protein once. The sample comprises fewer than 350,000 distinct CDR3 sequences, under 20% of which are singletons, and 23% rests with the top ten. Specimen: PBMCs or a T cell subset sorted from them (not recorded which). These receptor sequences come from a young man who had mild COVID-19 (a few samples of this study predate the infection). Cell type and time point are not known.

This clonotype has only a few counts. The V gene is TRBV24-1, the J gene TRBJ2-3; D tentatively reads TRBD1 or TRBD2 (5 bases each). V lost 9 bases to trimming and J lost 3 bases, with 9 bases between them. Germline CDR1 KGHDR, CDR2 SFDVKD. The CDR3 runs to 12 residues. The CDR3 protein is CATAWGTDTQYF. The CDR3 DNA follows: TGTGCCACCGCGTGGGGGACAGATACGCAGTATTTT.

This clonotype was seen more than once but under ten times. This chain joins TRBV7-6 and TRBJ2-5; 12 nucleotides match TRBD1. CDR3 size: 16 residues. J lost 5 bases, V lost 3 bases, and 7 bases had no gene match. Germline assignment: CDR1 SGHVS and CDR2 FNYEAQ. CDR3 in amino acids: CASSFLGTGGLETQYF. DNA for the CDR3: TGTGCCAGCAGCTTCCTCGGGACAGGGGGCTTGGAGACCCAGTACTTC.

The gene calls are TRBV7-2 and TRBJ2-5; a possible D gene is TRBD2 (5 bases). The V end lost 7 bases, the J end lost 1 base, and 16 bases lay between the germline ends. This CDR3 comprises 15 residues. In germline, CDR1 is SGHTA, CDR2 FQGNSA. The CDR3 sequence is CASTPRPGSQETQYF. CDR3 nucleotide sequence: TGTGCCAGCACCCCCAGGCCGGGGAGCCAAGAGACCCAGTACTTC.

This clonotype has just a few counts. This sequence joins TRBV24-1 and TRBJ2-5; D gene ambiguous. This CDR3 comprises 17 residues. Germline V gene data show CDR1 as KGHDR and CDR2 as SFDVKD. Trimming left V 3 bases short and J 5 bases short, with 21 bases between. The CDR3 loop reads CATSDPDVSGSKETQYF. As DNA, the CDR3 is TGTGCCACCAGTGATCCGGACGTCTCGGGCAGCAAGGAGACCCAGTACTTC.

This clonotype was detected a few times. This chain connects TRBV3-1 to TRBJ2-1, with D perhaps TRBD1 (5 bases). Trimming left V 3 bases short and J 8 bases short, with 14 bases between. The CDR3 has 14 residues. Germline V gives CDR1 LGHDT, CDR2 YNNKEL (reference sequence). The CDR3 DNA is TGTGCCAGCAGCCAGGCCCGACAGTCCCATGAGCAGTTCTTC. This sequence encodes CASSQARQSHEQFF.

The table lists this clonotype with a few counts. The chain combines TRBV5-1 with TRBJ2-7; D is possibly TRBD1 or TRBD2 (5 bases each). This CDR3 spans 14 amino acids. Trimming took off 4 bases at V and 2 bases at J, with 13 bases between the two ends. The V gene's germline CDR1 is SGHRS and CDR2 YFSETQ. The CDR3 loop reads CASSELGRAYEQYF. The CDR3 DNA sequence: TGCGCCAGCAGCGAACTGGGACGGGCCTACGAGCAGTACTTC.

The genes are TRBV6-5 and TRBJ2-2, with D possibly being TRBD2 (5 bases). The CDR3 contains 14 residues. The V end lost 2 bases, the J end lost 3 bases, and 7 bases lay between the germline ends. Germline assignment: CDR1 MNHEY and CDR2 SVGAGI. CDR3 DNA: TGTGCCAGCAGTTACGAGGGATACACCGGGGAGCTGTTTTTT. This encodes CASSYEGYTGELFF.

In DNA, the CDR3 is TGTGCCAGCAGTATAACCACGTACCAAGAGACCCAGTACTTC. Translation: CASSITTYQETQYF. The chain uses TRBV12-3 or TRBV12-4 and TRBJ2-5; D is undetermined. V lost 5 bases and J lost 0, with 10 bases in between. This CDR3 spans 14 amino acids.

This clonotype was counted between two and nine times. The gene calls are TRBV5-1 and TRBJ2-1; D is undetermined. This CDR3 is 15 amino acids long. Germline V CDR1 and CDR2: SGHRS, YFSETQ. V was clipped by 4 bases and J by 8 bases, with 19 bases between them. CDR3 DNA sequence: TGCGCCAGCAGCCCCGGGCCGCTACGGTCCGATGAGCAGTTCTTC. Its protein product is CASSPGPLRSDEQFF.

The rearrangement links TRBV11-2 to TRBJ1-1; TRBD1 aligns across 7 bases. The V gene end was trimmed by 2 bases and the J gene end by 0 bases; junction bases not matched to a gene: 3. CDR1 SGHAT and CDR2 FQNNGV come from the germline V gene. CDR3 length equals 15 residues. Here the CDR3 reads CASSLSGTVNTEAFF. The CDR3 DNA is TGTGCCAGCAGCTTATCGGGGACAGTGAACACTGAAGCTTTCTTT.

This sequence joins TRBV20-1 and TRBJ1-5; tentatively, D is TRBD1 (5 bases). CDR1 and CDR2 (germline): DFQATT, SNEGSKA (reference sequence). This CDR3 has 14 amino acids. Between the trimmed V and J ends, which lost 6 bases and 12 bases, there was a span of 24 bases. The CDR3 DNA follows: TGCAGTGCCCGGGGGGGACCCGGTCCGGGAGACCAGCATTTT. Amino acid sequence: CSARGGPGPGDQHF.

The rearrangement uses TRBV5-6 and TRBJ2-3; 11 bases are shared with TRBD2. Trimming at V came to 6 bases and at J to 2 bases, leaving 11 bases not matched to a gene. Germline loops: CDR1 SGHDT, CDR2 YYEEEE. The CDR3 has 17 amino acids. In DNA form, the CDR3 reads TGTGCCAGCACCCACCCTAGCGGGGGGCACCTCACAGATACGCAGTATTTT. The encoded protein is CASTHPSGGHLTDTQYF.

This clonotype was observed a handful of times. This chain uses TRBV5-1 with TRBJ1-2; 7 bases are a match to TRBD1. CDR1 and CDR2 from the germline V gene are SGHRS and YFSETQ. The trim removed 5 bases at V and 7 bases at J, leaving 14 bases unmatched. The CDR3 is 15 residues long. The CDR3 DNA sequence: TGCGCCAGCAGACCTCACTGGACAGGCCCACTTGGCTACACCTTC. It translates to CASRPHWTGPLGYTF.

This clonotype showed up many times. The CDR3 here is CASSKNRPADTQYF. CDR3 sequence (DNA): TGTGCCAGCAGCAAGAACCGGCCGGCAGATACGCAGTATTTT. The chain employs TRBV7-2 and TRBJ2-3; D ambiguous. From germline, CDR1 is SGHTA and CDR2 FQGNSA. The CDR3 spans 14 residues. V was cut by 5 bases and J by 4 bases, with 13 bases left in between.

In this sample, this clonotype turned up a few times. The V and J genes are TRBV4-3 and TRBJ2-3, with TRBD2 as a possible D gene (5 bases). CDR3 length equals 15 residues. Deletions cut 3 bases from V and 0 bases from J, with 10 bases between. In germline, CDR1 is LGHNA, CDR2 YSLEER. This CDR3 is CASSQGQRSTDTQYF. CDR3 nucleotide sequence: TGCGCCAGCAGCCAGGGTCAGCGGAGCACAGATACGCAGTATTTT.

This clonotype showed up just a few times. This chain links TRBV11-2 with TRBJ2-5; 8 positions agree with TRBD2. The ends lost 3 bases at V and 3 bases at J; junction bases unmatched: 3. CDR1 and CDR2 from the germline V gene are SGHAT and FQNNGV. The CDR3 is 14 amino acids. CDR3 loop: CASSFRGGKETQYF. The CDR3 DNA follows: TGTGCCAGCAGCTTTCGGGGGGGGAAAGAGACCCAGTACTTC.

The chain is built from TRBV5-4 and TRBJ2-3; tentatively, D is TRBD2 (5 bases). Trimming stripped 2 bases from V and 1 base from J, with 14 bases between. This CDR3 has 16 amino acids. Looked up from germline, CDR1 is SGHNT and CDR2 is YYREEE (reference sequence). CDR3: CASSFPTWGGTDTQYF. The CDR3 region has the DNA TGTGCCAGCAGCTTTCCCACTTGGGGAGGCACAGATACGCAGTATTTT. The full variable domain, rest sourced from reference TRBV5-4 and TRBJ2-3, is ETGVTQSPTHLIKTRGQQVTLRCSSQSGHNTVSWYQQALGQGPQFIFQYYREEENGRGNFPPRFSGLQFPNYSSELNVNALELDDSALYLCASSFPTWGGTDTQYFGPGTRLTVL.

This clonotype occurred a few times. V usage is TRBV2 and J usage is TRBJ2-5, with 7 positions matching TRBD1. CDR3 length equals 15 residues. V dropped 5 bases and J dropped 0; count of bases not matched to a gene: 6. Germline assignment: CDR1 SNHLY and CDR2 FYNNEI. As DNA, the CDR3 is TGTGCCAGCAGTACAAGGGGGCCAGACCAAGAGACCCAGTACTTC. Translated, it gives CASSTRGPDQETQYF.

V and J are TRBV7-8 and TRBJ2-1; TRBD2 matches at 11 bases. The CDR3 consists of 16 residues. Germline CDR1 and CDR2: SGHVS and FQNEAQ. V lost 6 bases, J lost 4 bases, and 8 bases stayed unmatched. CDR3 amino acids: CASRPTPSGGYNEQFF. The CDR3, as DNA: TGTGCCAGCAGACCTACCCCTAGCGGGGGGTACAATGAGCAGTTCTTC.

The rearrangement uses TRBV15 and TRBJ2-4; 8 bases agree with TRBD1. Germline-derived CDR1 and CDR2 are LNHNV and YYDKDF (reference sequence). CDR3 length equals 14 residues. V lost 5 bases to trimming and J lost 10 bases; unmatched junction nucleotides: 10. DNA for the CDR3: TGTGCCACCAGCCCGGTGGACAGGGAAGGAATTCAGTACTTC. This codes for CATSPVDREGIQYF.

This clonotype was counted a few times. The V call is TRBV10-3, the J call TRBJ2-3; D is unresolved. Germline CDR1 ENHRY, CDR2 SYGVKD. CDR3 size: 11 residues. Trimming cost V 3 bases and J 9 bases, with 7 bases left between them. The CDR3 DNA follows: TGTGCCATCAGTGAACTTAAAACGCAGTATTTT. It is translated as CAISELKTQYF.

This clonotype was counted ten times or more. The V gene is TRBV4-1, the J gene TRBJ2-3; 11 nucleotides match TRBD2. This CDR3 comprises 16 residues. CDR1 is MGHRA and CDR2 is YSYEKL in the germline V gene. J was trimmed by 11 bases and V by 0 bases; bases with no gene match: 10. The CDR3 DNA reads TGCGCCAGCAGCCAAGAAAATCGGCTAGCGGGGGGCGGGCAGTATTTT. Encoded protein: CASSQENRLAGGGQYF.

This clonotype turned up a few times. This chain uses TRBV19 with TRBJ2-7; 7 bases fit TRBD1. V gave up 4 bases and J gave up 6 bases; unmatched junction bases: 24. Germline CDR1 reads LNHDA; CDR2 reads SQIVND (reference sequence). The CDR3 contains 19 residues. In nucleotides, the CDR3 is TGTGCCAGTAGTACACGAAGACTTAGGACGGTGACAGGGTCGGTCGAGCAGTACGTC. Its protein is CASSTRRLRTVTGSVEQYV.

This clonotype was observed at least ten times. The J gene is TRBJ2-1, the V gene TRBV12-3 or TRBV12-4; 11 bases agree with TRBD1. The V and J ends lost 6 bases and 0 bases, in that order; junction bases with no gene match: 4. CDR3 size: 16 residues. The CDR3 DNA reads TGTGCCAGCAGCACGGGACAGGGGGACTCCTACAATGAGCAGTTCTTC. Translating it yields CASSTGQGDSYNEQFF.

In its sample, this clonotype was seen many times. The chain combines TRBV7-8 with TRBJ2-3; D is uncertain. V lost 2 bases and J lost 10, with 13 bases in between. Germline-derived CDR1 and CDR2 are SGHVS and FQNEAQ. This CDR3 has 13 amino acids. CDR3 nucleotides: TGTGCCAGCAGCTTAAGTTGGAGTTCGGCGCAGTATTTT. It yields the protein CASSLSWSSAQYF.

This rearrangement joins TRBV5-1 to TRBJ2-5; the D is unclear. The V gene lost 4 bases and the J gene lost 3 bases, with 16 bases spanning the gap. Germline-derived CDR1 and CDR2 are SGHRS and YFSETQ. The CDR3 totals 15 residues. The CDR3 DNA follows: TGCGCCAGCAGCCTGGTCACCCTTGGGGAAGAGACCCAGTACTTC. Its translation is CASSLVTLGEETQYF. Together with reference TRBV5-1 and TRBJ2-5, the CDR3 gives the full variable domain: KAGVTQTPRYLIKTRGQQVTLSCSPISGHRSVSWYQQTPGQGLQFLFEYFSETQRNKGNFPGRFSGRQFSNSRSEMNVSTLELGDSALYLCASSLVTLGEETQYFGPGTRLLVL.

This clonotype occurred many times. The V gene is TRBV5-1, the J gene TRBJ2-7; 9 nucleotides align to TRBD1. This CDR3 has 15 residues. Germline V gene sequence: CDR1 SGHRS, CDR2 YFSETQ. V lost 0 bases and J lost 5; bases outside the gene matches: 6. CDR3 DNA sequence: TGCGCCAGCAGCTTGGGGCCCGGGACAGGGAACGAGCAGTACTTC. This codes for CASSLGPGTGNEQYF.

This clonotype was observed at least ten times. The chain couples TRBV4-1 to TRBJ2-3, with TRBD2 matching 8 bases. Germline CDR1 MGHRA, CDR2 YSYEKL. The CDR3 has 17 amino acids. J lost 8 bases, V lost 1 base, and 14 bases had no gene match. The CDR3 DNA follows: TGCGCCAGCAGCCAAGCCCACCGGGGGGGCCTTCGGGGTACGCAGTATTTT. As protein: CASSQAHRGGLRGTQYF.

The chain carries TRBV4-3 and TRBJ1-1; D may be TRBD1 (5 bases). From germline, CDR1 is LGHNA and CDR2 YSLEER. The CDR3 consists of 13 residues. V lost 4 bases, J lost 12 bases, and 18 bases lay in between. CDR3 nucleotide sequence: TGCGCCAGCAGCCTGACAGCCGCTTCCAACCCTTTCTTT. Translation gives CASSLTAASNPFF.

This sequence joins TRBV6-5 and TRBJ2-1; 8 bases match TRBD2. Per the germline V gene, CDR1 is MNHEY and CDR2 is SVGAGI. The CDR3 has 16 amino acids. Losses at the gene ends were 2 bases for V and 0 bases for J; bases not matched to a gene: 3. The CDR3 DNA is TGTGCCAGCAGTTACGAGGGGACTAGCTCCTACAATGAGCAGTTCTTC. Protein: CASSYEGTSSYNEQFF.

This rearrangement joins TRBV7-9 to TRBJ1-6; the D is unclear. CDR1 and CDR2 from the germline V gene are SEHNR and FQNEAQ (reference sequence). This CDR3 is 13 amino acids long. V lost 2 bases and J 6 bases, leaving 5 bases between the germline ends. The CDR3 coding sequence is TGTGCCAGCAGCTTAAACCTTAATTCACCCCTCCACTTT. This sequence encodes CASSLNLNSPLHF. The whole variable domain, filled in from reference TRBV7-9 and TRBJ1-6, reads DTGVSQNPRHKITKRGQNVTFRCDPISEHNRLYWYRQTLGQGPEFLTYFQNEAQLEKSRLLSDRFSAERPKGSFSTLEIQRTEQGDSAMYLCASSLNLNSPLHFGNGTRLTVT.

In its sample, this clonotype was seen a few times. The CDR3 nucleotides are TGTGCCAGCAGAGATCCGGACGAAGATGAAGCTTTCTTT. It translates to CASRDPDEDEAFF. The chain joins TRBV6-5 to TRBJ1-1; D is ambiguous. The CDR3 totals 13 residues. V lost 6 bases and J lost 7, with 15 bases in between. The germline CDR1 and CDR2 sequences are MNHEY and SVGAGI.